The T cell receptor beta chain under discussion was sequenced for a study of OX40 agonist ivuxolimab in advanced cancers. Clones were sequenced by immunoSEQ multiplex PCR, and TCRdb holds only the in-frame ones, with some missing. The sample gives 90,000 to 100,000 clones, 91% of which show up once; roughly 2.6% is in the top ten. V shed 0 bases and J shed 3 bases, with 25 bases lying between them. Per the germline V gene, CDR1 is SGDLS and CDR2 is YYNGEE. The CDR3 sequence is 19 residues long. The receptor's source is an adult with an advanced solid tumor such as melanoma, head and neck, liver or kidney cancer. This chain links TRBV9 with TRBJ2-7; D could derive from TRBD1 or TRBD2 (6 bases each). Sequencing was performed on CD4+ or CD8+ T cells sorted from blood, taken in a trial of the OX40 agonist ivuxolimab. CDR3 coding DNA: TGTGCCAGCAGCGTAGGCGAGTCGGGGGCGGGACCGCCTTACTACGAGCAGTACTTC. It is translated as CASSVGESGAGPPYYEQYF.